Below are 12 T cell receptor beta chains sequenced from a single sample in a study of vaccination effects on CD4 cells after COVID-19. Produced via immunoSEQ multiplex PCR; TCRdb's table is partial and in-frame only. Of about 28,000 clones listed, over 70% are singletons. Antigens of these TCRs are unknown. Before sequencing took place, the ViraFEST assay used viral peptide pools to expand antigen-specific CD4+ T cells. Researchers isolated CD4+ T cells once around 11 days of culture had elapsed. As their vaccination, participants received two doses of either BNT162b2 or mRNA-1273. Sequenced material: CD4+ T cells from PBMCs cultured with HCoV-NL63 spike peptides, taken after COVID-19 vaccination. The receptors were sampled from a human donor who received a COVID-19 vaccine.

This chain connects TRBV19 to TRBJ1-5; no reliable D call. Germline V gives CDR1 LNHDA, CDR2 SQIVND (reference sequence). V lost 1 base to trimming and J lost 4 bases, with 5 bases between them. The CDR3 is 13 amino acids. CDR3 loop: CASSIGENQPQHF. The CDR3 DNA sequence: TGTGCCAGTAGTATAGGGGAAAATCAGCCCCAGCATTTT. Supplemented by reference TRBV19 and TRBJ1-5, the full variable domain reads DGGITQSPKYLFRKEGQNVTLSCEQNLNHDAMYWYRQDPGQGLRLIYYSQIVNDFQKGDIAEGYSVSREKKESFPLTVTSAQKNPTAFYLCASSIGENQPQHFGDGTRLSIL.

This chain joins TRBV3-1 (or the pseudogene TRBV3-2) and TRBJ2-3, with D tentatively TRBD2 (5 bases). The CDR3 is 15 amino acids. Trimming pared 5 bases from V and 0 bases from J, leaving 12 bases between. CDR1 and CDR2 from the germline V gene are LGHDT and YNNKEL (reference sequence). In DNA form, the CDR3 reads TGTGCCAGCAGCTCGAGCGGTGCTAGCACAGATACGCAGTATTTT. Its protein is CASSSSGASTDTQYF.

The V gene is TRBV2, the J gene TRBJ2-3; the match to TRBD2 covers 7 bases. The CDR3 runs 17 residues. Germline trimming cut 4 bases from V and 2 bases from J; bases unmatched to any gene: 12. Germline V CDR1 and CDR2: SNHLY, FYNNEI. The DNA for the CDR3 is TGTGCCAGCAGTGTCTGGGTCCTAGCGGTAAACACAGATACGCAGTATTTT. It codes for CASSVWVLAVNTDTQYF.

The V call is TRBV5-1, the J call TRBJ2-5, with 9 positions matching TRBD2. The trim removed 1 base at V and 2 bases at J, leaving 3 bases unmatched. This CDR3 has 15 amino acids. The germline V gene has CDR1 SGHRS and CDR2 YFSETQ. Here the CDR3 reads CASSLWAGGQETQYF. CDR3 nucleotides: TGCGCCAGCAGCTTGTGGGCGGGGGGGCAAGAGACCCAGTACTTC.

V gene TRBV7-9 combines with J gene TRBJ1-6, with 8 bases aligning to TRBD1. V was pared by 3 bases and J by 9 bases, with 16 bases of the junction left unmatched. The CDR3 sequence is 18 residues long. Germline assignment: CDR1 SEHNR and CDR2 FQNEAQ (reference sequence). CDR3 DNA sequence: TGTGCCAGCAGCTTTTTTCTCGGGGTGGACAGGGTCTTTTCACCCCTCCACTTT. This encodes CASSFFLGVDRVFSPLHF.

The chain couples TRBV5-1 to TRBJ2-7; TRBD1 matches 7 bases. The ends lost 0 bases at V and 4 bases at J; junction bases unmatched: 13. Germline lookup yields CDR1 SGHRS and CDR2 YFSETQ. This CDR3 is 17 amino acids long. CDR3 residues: CASSLARRQGISYEQYF. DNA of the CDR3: TGCGCCAGCAGCTTGGCCCGAAGACAGGGAATATCTTACGAGCAGTACTTC.

CDR3 nucleotides: TGTGCCAGCAGCCGAACCCCGGGACTAGCGGGAGGGGGAGGGAATTACGAGCAGTACTTC. This gives the protein CASSRTPGLAGGGGNYEQYF. This rearrangement joins TRBV3-1 (or the pseudogene TRBV3-2) to TRBJ2-7; 16 bases agree with TRBD2. The J segment lost 4 bases and the V segment lost 4 bases, leaving 16 bases of the junction unmatched. This CDR3 region has 20 residues. Germline-derived CDR1 and CDR2 are LGHDT and YNNKEL (reference sequence).

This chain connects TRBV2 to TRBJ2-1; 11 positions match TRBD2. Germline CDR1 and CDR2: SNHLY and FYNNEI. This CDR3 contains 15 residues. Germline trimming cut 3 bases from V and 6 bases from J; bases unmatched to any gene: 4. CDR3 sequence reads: CASSDLTSGTNEQFF. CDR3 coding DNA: TGTGCCAGCAGTGACTTGACTAGCGGGACCAATGAGCAGTTCTTC. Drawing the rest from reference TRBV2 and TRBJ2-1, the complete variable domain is EPEVTQTPSHQVTQMGQEVILRCVPISNHLYFYWYRQILGQKVEFLVSFYNNEISEKSEIFDDQFSVERPDGSNFTLKIRSTKLEDSAMYFCASSDLTSGTNEQFFGPGTRLTVL.

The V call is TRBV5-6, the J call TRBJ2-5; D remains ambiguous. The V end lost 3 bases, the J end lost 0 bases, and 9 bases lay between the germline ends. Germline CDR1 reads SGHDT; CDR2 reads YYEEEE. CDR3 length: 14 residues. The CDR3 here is CASSSIPYQETQYF. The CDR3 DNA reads TGTGCCAGCAGCTCCATTCCCTACCAAGAGACCCAGTACTTC. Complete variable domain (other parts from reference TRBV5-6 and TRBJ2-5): DAGVTQSPTHLIKTRGQQVTLRCSPKSGHDTVSWYQQALGQGPQFIFQYYEEEERQRGNFPDRFSGHQFPNYSSELNVNALLLGDSALYLCASSSIPYQETQYFGPGTRLLVL.

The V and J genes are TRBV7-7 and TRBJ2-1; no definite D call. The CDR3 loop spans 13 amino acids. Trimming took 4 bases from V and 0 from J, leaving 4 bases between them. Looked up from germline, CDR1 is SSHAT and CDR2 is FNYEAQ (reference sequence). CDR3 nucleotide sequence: TGTGCCAGCAGCTCGGACTCCTACAATGAGCAGTTCTTC. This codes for CASSSDSYNEQFF.

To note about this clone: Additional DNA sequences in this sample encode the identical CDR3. The CDR3: CASSLRAGGTDTQYF. The CDR3 DNA follows: TGTGCCAGCAGCTTGAGAGCGGGGGGCACAGATACGCAGTATTTT. The chain employs TRBV5-6 and TRBJ2-3; TRBD2 agrees at 8 bases. Trimming at V came to 1 base and at J to 1 base, leaving 2 bases not matched to a gene. Germline CDR1 reads SGHDT; CDR2 reads YYEEEE. This CDR3 region has 15 residues.

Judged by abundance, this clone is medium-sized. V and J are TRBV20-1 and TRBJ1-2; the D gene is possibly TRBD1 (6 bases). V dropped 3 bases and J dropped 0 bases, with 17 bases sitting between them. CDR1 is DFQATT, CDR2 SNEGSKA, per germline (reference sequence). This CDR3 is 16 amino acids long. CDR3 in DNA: TGCAGTGCTAGTAGTCACTCACAGGGCTCTAACTATGGCTACACCTTC. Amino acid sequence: CSASSHSQGSNYGYTF.